This T cell receptor beta chain was obtained from a study of molecular identifiers for immune sequencing clone quantification. TCRdb used MiXCR to reprocess the PCR reads, holding one entry per CDR3 protein. This repertoire shows about 640,000 distinct CDR3 sequences, about 20% found once; its top ten account for 0.85%. This clonotype was seen ten or more times. This CDR3 comprises 13 residues. V shed 6 bases and J shed 0 bases, with 8 bases lying between them. Germline values: CDR1 SGDLS, CDR2 YYNGEE. The sequencing sample was made of naive CD8+ T cells from blood, with Jurkat cell RNA spiked in. This sample's subset: FACS-sorted CD8+CD4-CCR7+CD45RA+ naive T cells. The source is a human donor in good health. Some libraries in this study had Jurkat cell RNA spiked in. The rearrangement uses TRBV9 and TRBJ2-3; D perhaps matches TRBD2 (6 bases). CDR3 nucleotide sequence: TGTGCCAGCAACGGAGGGAGCACAGATACGCAGTATTTT. It yields the protein CASNGGSTDTQYF.